These T cell receptor beta chains were read from a single sample in a study of T cells after posttransplantation cyclophosphamide. This table comes from immunoSEQ multiplex PCR, and its TCRdb copy is limited to in-frame clones, with some not included. Observed are approximately 39,000 clones, no singletons, with the top ten taking 0.95% to 1.5%. Sequencing was done on a sample of PBMCs. The origin of the receptors is a girl between 5 and 17 years old in good health, CMV-negative, and a related stem cell transplant donor. Each CDR3 is given with its conserved first and last residue. D genes are given only for firm matches. Where a row states a size, it is once, few, many or the class of an expanded clone; other rows omit it.

>-|TRBV29-1|TRBD2|TRBJ2-1|16
TGCAGCGTTGAAGCGGGGCTAGCGGCCTCCTACAATGAGCAGTTCTTC
CSVEAGLAASYNEQFF
>many|TRBV11-2|TRBD2|TRBJ2-3|15
TGTGCCAGCAGCCCACTAGCGGGGGGCACAGATACGCAGTATTTT
CASSPLAGGTDTQYF
>medium-sized|TRBV30|-|TRBJ1-1|12
TGTGCCTCCCCCCCAGAAAGCACTGAAGCTTTCTTT
CASPPESTEAFF
>-|TRBV9|TRBD1|TRBJ2-7|15
TGTGCCAGCAGCGTAGATGGAGTCAGGGGGTACGAGCAGTACTTC
CASSVDGVRGYEQYF
>few|TRBV2|TRBD2|TRBJ2-5|18
TGTGCCAGCAGAGACGCTGGACTAGCGGGAGATTTGGAAGAGACCCAGTACTTC
CASRDAGLAGDLEETQYF
>-|TRBV30|-|TRBJ2-7|13
TGTGCCTGGAGCCTCAGGGGTTCCTACGAGCAGTACTTC
CAWSLRGSYEQYF
>many|TRBV10-1|-|TRBJ2-3|14
TGCGCCAGCAGTGCTTCCAGGGGAACAGATACGCAGTATTTT
CASSASRGTDTQYF
>many|TRBV19|-|TRBJ1-1|14
TGTGCCAGTAGTATTGGCACAGGAGACACTGAAGCTTTCTTT
CASSIGTGDTEAFF
>-|TRBV29-1|TRBD1|TRBJ2-7|13
TGCAGCGCCCAGGGACAGGCGGGCTACGAGCAGTACTTC
CSAQGQAGYEQYF
>-|TRBV25-1|TRBD1|TRBJ1-1|17
TGTGCCAGCAGTGAAAGTAATCAGGGGGCGACTTTCACTGAAGCTTTCTTT
CASSESNQGATFTEAFF
>-|TRBV13|-|TRBJ2-1|13
TGTGCCACCCTGAGTGCGGGACTGGATGAGCAGTTCTTC
CATLSAGLDEQFF
>few|TRBV7-3|-|TRBJ2-3|13
TGTGCCAGCAGCTTCAGTAGCACAGATACGCAGTATTTT
CASSFSSTDTQYF
>many|TRBV25-1|TRBD1|TRBJ2-1|14
TGTGCCAGCATGGACAGGGGGTACTACAATGAGCAGTTCTTC
CASMDRGYYNEQFF
>many|TRBV7-8|-|TRBJ2-7|15
TGTGCCAGCAGCTTTTCTGTCTCACAGACCTACGAGCAGTACTTC
CASSFSVSQTYEQYF
>-|TRBV7-7|-|TRBJ2-3|18
TGTGCCAGCAGCTTACGAGGGCCCTCGGGATTAAACCCAGATACGCAGTATTTT
CASSLRGPSGLNPDTQYF
>many|TRBV5-1|TRBD1|TRBJ1-1|15
TGCGCCAGCAGCTTGGATAGGGGGCGAAACACTGAAGCTTTCTTT
CASSLDRGRNTEAFF
>many|TRBV21-1|-|TRBJ2-1|23
TGTGCCAGCAGCAATTCAGGACTAGCGGTGACAGATCGTTTTGTAGGCTCCTACAATGAGCAGTTCTTC
CASSNSGLAVTDRFVGSYNEQFF
>few|TRBV5-1|TRBD2|TRBJ2-3|17
TGCGCCAGCAGCCCACCACTAGCGGGGGAAAGCACAGATACGCAGTATTTT
CASSPPLAGESTDTQYF
>-|TRBV5-6|-|TRBJ2-7|13
TGTGCCAGCAGCCCATTTCCCTCCTACGAGCAGTACTTC
CASSPFPSYEQYF
>many|TRBV21-1|-|TRBJ1-5|14
TGTGCCAGCAGCCCACGGGGGGATGAGCAGCCCCAGCATTTT
CASSPRGDEQPQHF
>few|TRBV10-1|TRBD1|TRBJ1-5|18
TGCGCCAGCAGTGAGCCCCCGAAAAGACAGGGAGCCTATCCGCCCCAGCATTTT
CASSEPPKRQGAYPPQHF
>-|TRBV5-1|TRBD1|TRBJ1-5|21
TGCGCCAGCAGCTTGAGTTTATCGGGTGGGACAGGGGGCGTCGGCAATCAGCCCCAGCATTTT
CASSLSLSGGTGGVGNQPQHF
>many|TRBV5-3|TRBD1|TRBJ1-1|13
TGTGCCAGAAGCGTTGACAGGAGACAGGGAGCTTTCTTT
CARSVDRRQGAFF
>many|TRBV6-5|-|TRBJ2-6|15
TGTGCCACCTCCCAAGACGGAGAGGGGGCCAACGTCCTGACTTTC
CATSQDGEGANVLTF
>-|TRBV15|-|TRBJ1-4|13
TGTGCCACCAGTCGAGCAACTAATGAAAAACTGTTTTTT
CATSRATNEKLFF
>many|TRBV11-2|-|TRBJ2-2|17
TGTGCCAGCAGCTTAGGACTAAATGCCGCGAACACCGGGGAGCTGTTTTTT
CASSLGLNAANTGELFF
>many|TRBV9|-|TRBJ2-7|14
TGTGCCAGCAGCGTAGGCGGGCTTAACTACGAGCAGTACTTC
CASSVGGLNYEQYF
>-|TRBV7-8|TRBD1|TRBJ1-4|17
TGTGCCAGCAGCCCACGACGACAGGGAGCAACTAATGAAAAACTGTTTTTT
CASSPRRQGATNEKLFF
>many|TRBV6-5|-|TRBJ1-2|15
TGTGCCAGCAGCAGCCCGGCCGAGAGGCCTTATGGCTACACCTTC
CASSSPAERPYGYTF
>many|TRBV30|-|TRBJ2-7|14
TGTGCCTCAGACGGATCGGGATATGGGTACGAGCAGTACTTC
CASDGSGYGYEQYF
>many|TRBV29-1|-|TRBJ1-1|15
TGCAGCGTTGGGGTTGCGGGGCCGCCGAACACTGAAGCTTTCTTT
CSVGVAGPPNTEAFF
>many|TRBV19|TRBD1|TRBJ2-7|15
TGTGCCAGTAGTCCCCTAGGGACAGGGTCCTACGAGCAGTACTTC
CASSPLGTGSYEQYF
>many|TRBV19|TRBD1|TRBJ1-2|15
TGTGCCAGTAGTATAATCCCGGGACAGGGGCATGGCTACACCTTC
CASSIIPGQGHGYTF
>many|TRBV4-1|-|TRBJ1-6|17
TGCGCCAGCAGCCAAGACTTGGGGGGGGTTTATAATTCACCCCTCCACTTT
CASSQDLGGVYNSPLHF
>many|TRBV19|-|TRBJ1-2|14
TGTGCCAGTAGCAGGCGGGAAACCAACTATGGCTACACCTTC
CASSRRETNYGYTF
>many|TRBV19|TRBD1|TRBJ1-1|16
TGTGCCAGTAGTATAGGCAGGGGGCGAGTGAACACTGAAGCTTTCTTT
CASSIGRGRVNTEAFF
>-|TRBV5-7|-|TRBJ2-2|15
TGTGCCAGCAGCCGCGACAGGATAAGCACCGGGGAGCTGTTTTTT
CASSRDRISTGELFF
>many|TRBV6-1|TRBD1|TRBJ1-5|15
TGTGCCAGCAGTGCCCCGACAGGGACGGAACAGCCCCAGCATTTT
CASSAPTGTEQPQHF
>-|TRBV2|-|TRBJ1-5|14
TGTGCCAGCAGCGAGGCCCAACCGGGGGTTCCCCAGCATTTT
CASSEAQPGVPQHF
>many|TRBV27|-|TRBJ2-2|14
TGTGCCAGCAGTTTGGACTTCGTGGGTGGGGAGCTGTTTTTT
CASSLDFVGGELFF
>few|TRBV2|TRBD2|TRBJ2-4|14
TGTGCCAGCAGCCCACCTAGCGGGAGTTACATTCAGTACTTC
CASSPPSGSYIQYF
>many|TRBV6-6|-|TRBJ1-5|16
TGTGCCAGCAGTCCACCGGGGTCTTGGAGCAATCAGCCCCAGCATTTT
CASSPPGSWSNQPQHF
>few|TRBV29-1|TRBD1|TRBJ2-3|15
TGCAGCGTTGAAGATTGGGACAGGACCACAGATACGCAGTATTTT
CSVEDWDRTTDTQYF
>many|TRBV20-1|-|TRBJ2-7|10
TGCAGTGCTCGCTCCTACGAGCAGTACTTC
CSARSYEQYF
>-|TRBV4-3|TRBD2|TRBJ2-3|16
TGCGCCAGCAGCCAAGATCCTAGCGGGAGTCTAAATACGCAGTATTTT
CASSQDPSGSLNTQYF
>many|TRBV6-1|TRBD1|TRBJ1-2|15
TGTGCCAGCAGTGACAGACAGGGGGCTACCTATGGCTACACCTTC
CASSDRQGATYGYTF
>many|TRBV7-2|-|TRBJ2-7|14
TGTGCCAGCAGCCCCCCAGGGCAGGTCGTCGAGCAGTACTTC
CASSPPGQVVEQYF
>many|TRBV4-1|-|TRBJ2-1|14
TGCGCCAGCAGCCAAGTTACAGGGAAGAATGAGCAGTTCTTC
CASSQVTGKNEQFF